The 29 T cell receptor beta chains below were found in one sample sequenced in a study of blood T cell repertoires in COVID-19. Sequencing used immunoSEQ multiplex PCR; TCRdb keeps in-frame clones, though not all of them. The sample includes about 210,000 clones, 80% to 85% of them seen just once. Material for sequencing was PBMCs or T cells enriched from blood (not recorded which). The receptors derive from a woman aged 50 to 60 with acute COVID-19.

This sequence joins TRBV18 and TRBJ2-1, with 11 nucleotides matching TRBD1. Germline assignment: CDR1 KGHSH and CDR2 LQKENI. The length of the CDR3 is 16 residues. The V segment lost 5 bases and the J segment 9 bases; nucleotides outside the gene matches: 12. CDR3 sequence (DNA): TGTGCCAGCTCAGCCACGTCCGGGACAGGGGGTAGTGAGCAGTTCTTC. It is translated as CASSATSGTGGSEQFF. The full variable domain, with the rest looked up from reference TRBV18 and TRBJ2-1, is NAGVMQNPRHLVRRRGQEARLRCSPMKGHSHVYWYRQLPEEGLKFMVYLQKENIIDESGMPKERFSAEFPKEGPSILRIQQVVRGDSAAYFCASSATSGTGGSEQFFGPGTRLTVL.

This chain joins TRBV24-1 and TRBJ1-3, with D possibly matching TRBD1 (6 bases). Germline CDR1 and CDR2: KGHDR and SFDVKD. Trimming took 10 bases from V and 2 from J, leaving 11 bases between them. The CDR3 sequence is 13 residues long. Here the CDR3 reads CATEGVPGNTIYF. The DNA of the CDR3 is TGTGCCACAGAGGGGGTCCCTGGAAACACCATATATTTT.

The V gene is TRBV19, the J gene TRBJ2-7; possible D gene TRBD1, 5 bases. Germline V gives CDR1 LNHDA, CDR2 SQIVND (reference sequence). The CDR3 covers 12 residues. V shed 1 base and J shed 6 bases, with 7 bases lying between them. The CDR3 sequence is CASSIVRGEQYF. The CDR3 nucleotides read TGTGCCAGTAGTATAGTTAGGGGCGAGCAGTACTTC.

The chain links TRBV27 to TRBJ1-1; D not resolved. Germline assignment: CDR1 MNHEY and CDR2 SMNVEV (reference sequence). The CDR3 runs 15 residues. V was trimmed by 0 bases and J by 2 bases, leaving 10 bases between them. The CDR3 DNA is TGTGCCAGCAGTTTATCGCTCAGGATTAACACTGAAGCTTTCTTT. Its protein is CASSLSLRINTEAFF.

CDR3 in amino acids: CASSRTGNSPLHF. In nucleotides, the CDR3 is TGTGCCAGCAGCCGGACAGGGAATTCACCCCTCCACTTT. V usage is TRBV11-1 and J usage is TRBJ1-6; 8 bases are a match to TRBD1. Germline values: CDR1 SGHAT, CDR2 FQDESV (reference sequence). The CDR3 covers 13 residues. Trimming removed 5 bases from V and 7 bases from J; junction bases left unmatched: 1.

The chain uses TRBV7-2 and TRBJ1-5, with D possibly being TRBD1 (5 bases). Germline lookup yields CDR1 SGHTA and CDR2 FQGNSA. Trimming removed 2 bases at V and 1 base at J, with 12 bases between. The CDR3 covers 16 residues. DNA of the CDR3: TGTGCCAGCAGCTTAAGTGCGGGGGTAAGCAATCAGCCCCAGCATTTT. Residues: CASSLSAGVSNQPQHF. The variable domain in full, with the rest retrieved from reference TRBV7-2 and TRBJ1-5, is GAGVSQSPSNKVTEKGKDVELRCDPISGHTALYWYRQSLGQGLEFLIYFQGNSAPDKSGLPSDRFSAERTGGSVSTLTIQRTQQEDSAVYLCASSLSAGVSNQPQHFGDGTRLSIL.

The chain uses TRBV11-3 and TRBJ2-7; the match to TRBD1 covers 8 bases. The CDR3 extends over 14 amino acids. Germline CDR1 reads SGHNT; CDR2 reads YENEEA. Unmatched junction bases numbered 5, after V lost 3 bases and J lost 4 bases. In nucleotides, the CDR3 is TGTGCCAGCAGCTTTGTCACAGGGGGTTACGAGCAGTACTTC. Translating it yields CASSFVTGGYEQYF.

J is TRBJ1-1 and V is TRBV2; D unclear. The CDR3 is made up of 13 amino acids. In germline, CDR1 is SNHLY, CDR2 FYNNEI. Trimming removed 5 bases at V and 1 base at J, with 8 bases between. DNA for the CDR3: TGTGCCAGCAGTTATAGCCCGAACACTGAAGCTTTCTTT. Protein sequence: CASSYSPNTEAFF.

The chain recombines TRBV3-1 (or the pseudogene TRBV3-2) with TRBJ2-3; the match to TRBD2 covers 7 bases. V gave up 4 bases and J gave up 2 bases; unmatched junction bases: 12. The CDR3 consists of 17 residues. Germline CDR1 LGHDT, CDR2 YNNKEL (reference sequence). Here the CDR3 reads CASSLLPGGSPTDTQYF. The CDR3 DNA follows: TGTGCCAGCAGCCTTCTCCCCGGGGGGTCCCCCACAGATACGCAGTATTTT.

With respect to this clone: At one end the junction does not follow the germline gene, possibly because of a read error. The rearrangement joins TRBV19 to TRBJ2-1; 7 positions match TRBD2. Germline CDR1 reads LNHDA; CDR2 reads SQIVND (reference sequence). CDR3 length: 13 residues. CDR3 nucleotides: TGTGCCAGTACTCTGCAGCGGGGAGGAGGGCCGCTCTTC. It codes for CASTLQRGGGPLF.

The CDR3 DNA follows: TGCGCCAGCAGCCAAGACGACAGGAGGAACACCGGGGAGCTGTTTTTT. Translating gives CASSQDDRRNTGELFF. The chain employs TRBV4-1 and TRBJ2-2; D possibly corresponds to TRBD1 (6 bases). Trimming took 0 bases from V and 1 from J, leaving 9 bases between them. The CDR3 is made up of 16 amino acids. CDR1 and CDR2 from the germline V gene are MGHRA and YSYEKL.

The genes are TRBV28 and TRBJ2-7, with 7 bases lining up with TRBD1. V was pared by 5 bases and J by 2 bases, with 3 bases of the junction left unmatched. The CDR3 runs 13 residues. Germline V lookup: CDR1 MDHEN, CDR2 SYDVKM. This chain's CDR3 is CASSKTGTYEQYF. In DNA, the CDR3 is TGTGCCAGCAGTAAGACAGGGACCTACGAGCAGTACTTC. Combining the CDR3 with reference TRBV28 and TRBJ2-7 gives the whole variable domain DVKVTQSSRYLVKRTGEKVFLECVQDMDHENMFWYRQDPGLGLRLIYFSYDVKMKEKGDIPEGYSVSREKKERFSLILESASTNQTSMYLCASSKTGTYEQYFGPGTRLTVT.

The chain uses TRBV30 and TRBJ1-1; 7 bases map to TRBD1. The V gene's germline CDR1 is GTSNPN and CDR2 SVGIG (reference sequence). The CDR3 is made up of 12 amino acids. With 8 bases clipped from V and 10 bases from J, the junction kept 13 bases outside the gene matches. CDR3 region: CATLTGPGGAFF. The CDR3 bases are TGTGCCACTCTGACAGGGCCCGGGGGAGCTTTCTTT.

The chain uses TRBV2 and TRBJ1-4; D is perhaps TRBD1 (6 bases). The V end lost 0 bases, the J end lost 2 bases, and 7 bases lay between the germline ends. Germline-derived CDR1 and CDR2 are SNHLY and FYNNEI. The CDR3 is 15 residues long. CDR3 nucleotides: TGTGCCAGCAGTGAAGCCGGACAGACTAATGAAAAACTGTTTTTT. Translation gives CASSEAGQTNEKLFF.

The rearrangement uses TRBV10-2 and TRBJ1-5; weak D call: TRBD1 (5 bases). The CDR3 totals 13 residues. The germline V gene has CDR1 WSHSY and CDR2 SAAADI. The V gene lost 4 bases and the J gene lost 4 bases, with 8 bases spanning the gap. CDR3 sequence (DNA): TGCGCCAGCAGTGTACCAGGGAATCAGCCCCAGCATTTT. Protein sequence: CASSVPGNQPQHF.

This chain joins TRBV28 and TRBJ1-5; the match to TRBD1 covers 10 bases. The CDR3 sequence is 16 residues long. Germline loops: CDR1 MDHEN, CDR2 SYDVKM. Trimming removed 5 bases from V and 5 bases from J; junction bases left unmatched: 9. The CDR3 sequence is CASSLLGTGEDQPQHF. The CDR3 DNA is TGTGCCAGCAGTCTGCTAGGGACAGGGGAAGATCAGCCCCAGCATTTT.

There are a few counts of this clone. This sequence joins TRBV1 and TRBJ1-1. TRBV1 represents a pseudogene. The CDR3 loop spans 16 amino acids. The CDR3 here is CTSSQISGGENTEAFF. CDR3 DNA sequence: TGCACCAGCAGCCAAATTTCTGGAGGGGAGAACACTGAAGCTTTCTTT.

The CDR3 here is CASRGRFTEAFF. The CDR3 DNA reads TGTGCCAGCAGGGGGCGTTTTACTGAAGCTTTCTTT. The chain couples TRBV6-5 to TRBJ1-1, with D possibly matching TRBD1 (5 bases). The CDR3 runs 12 residues. The V and J ends lost 6 bases and 5 bases respectively, with 10 bases between them. Germline assignment: CDR1 MNHEY and CDR2 SVGAGI.

This sequence joins TRBV6-5 and TRBJ1-4; 9 bases line up with TRBD1. V shed 2 bases and J 7 bases; nucleotides not matched to a gene: 8. The germline V gene has CDR1 MNHEY and CDR2 SVGAGI. There are 16 residues in the CDR3. Here the CDR3 DNA reads TGTGCCAGCAGTTACATCCTGGGACAGGGTCCTGAAAAACTGTTTTTT. Protein product: CASSYILGQGPEKLFF.

This clone turned up a few times. The chain has TRBV28 and TRBJ1-6; 7 bases line up with TRBD1. The V segment lost 5 bases and the J segment 14 bases; nucleotides outside the gene matches: 18. The CDR3 loop spans 16 amino acids. Germline V CDR1 and CDR2: MDHEN, SYDVKM. The DNA for the CDR3 is TGTGCCAGCAGTAAAACTGGAGGGGGCTCCTTCTCGTCCCTCCACTTT. This codes for CASSKTGGGSFSSLHF.

This chain connects TRBV6-5 to TRBJ2-5; a possible D gene is TRBD1 (5 bases). Per germline, CDR1 MNHEY and CDR2 SVGAGI. The CDR3 runs to 14 residues. V shed 3 bases and J shed 5 bases, with 13 bases lying between them. The CDR3 DNA is TGTGCCAGCAGTTATACGGACACTCCGGAGACCCAGTACTTC. This sequence encodes CASSYTDTPETQYF.

This sequence joins TRBV29-1 and TRBJ2-1; 8 bases are a match to TRBD2. The germline CDR1 and CDR2 sequences are SQVTM and ANQGSEA. The V segment lost 6 bases and the J segment 7 bases; nucleotides outside the gene matches: 8. The CDR3 consists of 13 residues. The CDR3 reads CSVERGSGNEQFF. DNA for the CDR3: TGCAGCGTGGAGCGGGGGAGTGGGAATGAGCAGTTCTTC.

The chain has TRBV5-4 and TRBJ2-2; 7 bases are shared with TRBD1. This CDR3 contains 16 residues. The V gene's germline CDR1 is SGHNT and CDR2 YYREEE (reference sequence). The V and J ends lost 4 bases and 4 bases, in that order; junction bases with no gene match: 10. The CDR3 DNA reads TGTGCCAGCAGCCCCGACCCGACAGGGAGCACCGGGGAGCTGTTTTTT. This gives the protein CASSPDPTGSTGELFF.

CDR3: CASSPRQGYGYTF. CDR3 DNA: TGTGCCAGCAGCCCCCGACAGGGCTATGGCTACACCTTC. The chain combines TRBV11-3 with TRBJ1-2, with 7 bases identical to TRBD1. The length of the CDR3 is 13 residues. CDR1 is SGHNT, CDR2 YENEEA, per germline. Losses at the gene ends were 5 bases for V and 4 bases for J; bases not matched to a gene: 4.

This clone has a single count. The V gene is TRBV7-8, the J gene TRBJ1-6; 12 nucleotides agree with TRBD1. There are 17 residues in the CDR3. After removal of 3 bases from V and 4 bases from J, the junction contained 4 bases not matched to a gene. CDR1 and CDR2 (germline): SGHVS, FQNEAQ. DNA for the CDR3: TGTGCCAGCAGCTTTGGGACAGGGGGCGCTTATAATTCACCCCTCCACTTT. Protein product: CASSFGTGGAYNSPLHF.

This chain connects TRBV5-1 to TRBJ2-5; the D gene is possibly TRBD2 (6 bases). Germline assignment: CDR1 SGHRS and CDR2 YFSETQ. The CDR3 is 15 residues long. Deletions cut 4 bases from V and 1 base from J, with 14 bases between. The CDR3 coding sequence is TGCGCCAGCAGCCCTGGCGGAGGGGCCCAAGAGACCCAGTACTTC. Translated: CASSPGGGAQETQYF.

This chain joins TRBV28 and TRBJ2-1; 10 bases align to TRBD2. The CDR3 has 16 amino acids. CDR1 and CDR2 from the germline V gene are MDHEN and SYDVKM. V was pared by 8 bases and J by 4 bases, with 11 bases of the junction left unmatched. CDR3 DNA sequence: TGTGCCAGCTGTGACGCTAGCGGGGGAATTTACAATGAGCAGTTCTTC. Its protein product is CASCDASGGIYNEQFF.

The DNA for the CDR3 is TGCGCCAGCAGCTTGCCCAACAACCTACAGGGGGCTTTGTGGGAGCAGTACTTC. It yields the protein CASSLPNNLQGALWEQYF. V is TRBV5-1 and J is TRBJ2-7; 9 bases agree with TRBD1. Germline V CDR1 and CDR2: SGHRS, YFSETQ. This CDR3 comprises 18 residues. The ends lost 1 base at V and 7 bases at J; junction bases unmatched: 18.

This chain uses TRBV28 with TRBJ1-4; a weak D match, TRBD1 (5 bases). The CDR3 covers 15 residues. The V end lost 2 bases, the J end lost 2 bases, and 9 bases lay between the germline ends. Germline V gene lookup returns CDR1 MDHEN and CDR2 SYDVKM. This chain's CDR3 is CASSLGGNTNEKLFF. CDR3 sequence (DNA): TGTGCCAGCAGTTTAGGGGGGAATACTAATGAAAAACTGTTTTTT. Full variable domain (remainder filled in from reference TRBV28 and TRBJ1-4): DVKVTQSSRYLVKRTGEKVFLECVQDMDHENMFWYRQDPGLGLRLIYFSYDVKMKEKGDIPEGYSVSREKKERFSLILESASTNQTSMYLCASSLGGNTNEKLFFGSGTQLSVL.